A single sample is the source of the 10 T cell receptor beta chains below, sequenced in a study of identifying expanded T cells in peripheral blood. TCRdb keeps only in-frame clones here, not all; method: immunoSEQ multiplex PCR. Of 80,000 to 90,000 clones in the sample, about 91% were seen once. The sample consisted of blood. All receptors derive from a person aged 18 to 70 in good health.

This chain uses TRBV9 with TRBJ2-1; D ambiguous. CDR1 and CDR2 from the germline V gene are SGDLS and YYNGEE. Trimming removed 0 bases from V and 9 bases from J, with 13 bases in between. The CDR3 is 14 amino acids. CDR3 in amino acids: CASSVVSLDGEQFF. CDR3 DNA sequence: TGTGCCAGCAGCGTAGTGTCCCTAGATGGTGAGCAGTTCTTC.

This clone has only a few counts. V usage is TRBV13 and J usage is TRBJ2-2, with 7 bases fitting TRBD1. Germline trimming cut 0 bases from V and 4 bases from J; bases unmatched to any gene: 2. The length of the CDR3 is 15 residues. Germline CDR1 reads PRHDT; CDR2 reads FYEKMQ (reference sequence). The CDR3 protein is CASSLGAGGTGELFF. CDR3 bases: TGTGCCAGCAGCTTAGGGGCAGGGGGCACCGGGGAGCTGTTTTTT.

In this sample, this clone turned up once. This sequence joins TRBV19 and TRBJ2-4; TRBD1 matches at 10 bases. CDR3 size: 14 residues. The germline gives CDR1 LNHDA, CDR2 SQIVND (reference sequence). V lost 6 bases and J lost 8; bases outside the gene matches: 7. The CDR3 coding sequence is TGTGCCAGTAGAAGGGGACAGGGGTCGGACATTCAGTACTTC. Amino acids: CASRRGQGSDIQYF. Supplemented by reference TRBV19 and TRBJ2-4, the full variable domain reads DGGITQSPKYLFRKEGQNVTLSCEQNLNHDAMYWYRQDPGQGLRLIYYSQIVNDFQKGDIAEGYSVSREKKESFPLTVTSAQKNPTAFYLCASRRGQGSDIQYFGAGTRLSVL.

This chain connects TRBV13 to TRBJ2-2, with D hard to call. Trimming removed 4 bases from V and 8 bases from J, with 14 bases in between. The CDR3 runs 14 residues. Germline CDR1 PRHDT, CDR2 FYEKMQ (reference sequence). The CDR3 protein is CASSSLRPAGELFF. CDR3 bases: TGTGCCAGCAGCTCCCTTCGGCCTGCAGGGGAGCTGTTTTTT.

This chain connects TRBV6-5 to TRBJ2-7; the match to TRBD1 covers 8 bases. Trimming at V came to 7 bases and at J to 5 bases, leaving 13 bases not matched to a gene. The germline gives CDR1 MNHEY, CDR2 SVGAGI. The CDR3 is 15 amino acids. The CDR3 nucleotides are TGTGCCAGCAACCGAGGGCAGGGGGCGCGGGACGAGCAGTACTTC. Translation gives CASNRGQGARDEQYF.

The chain couples TRBV6-5 to TRBJ2-1; 11 bases line up with TRBD2. This CDR3 comprises 16 residues. The junction had 6 bases not matched to a gene; V was cut back by 0 bases and J by 8 bases. The germline V gene encodes CDR1 MNHEY and CDR2 SVGAGI. This CDR3 is CASSYSIAGGRYEQFF. The CDR3 DNA reads TGTGCCAGCAGTTACTCGATAGCGGGAGGGCGGTATGAGCAGTTCTTC.

This chain connects TRBV7-2 to TRBJ2-5; 7 nucleotides line up with TRBD2. The germline CDR1 and CDR2 sequences are SGHTA and FQGNSA. V lost 3 bases and J lost 4; bases outside the gene matches: 8. The CDR3 loop spans 15 amino acids. The CDR3: CASSLSGAKGETQYF. The CDR3 nucleotides read TGTGCCAGCAGCTTGAGCGGGGCAAAGGGAGAGACCCAGTACTTC.

A single count supports this clone. A junction end diverges from the germline sequence, so it may reflect a read error. V is TRBV5-1 and J is TRBJ2-7; 7 bases map to TRBD2. From germline, CDR1 is SGHRS and CDR2 YFSETQ. The CDR3 is 13 amino acids. The CDR3 DNA reads as TGCGCCAGCAGGTTGGGAGGGGTCGACGAGCAGTACTTC. Amino acids: CASRLGGVDEQYF.

The rearrangement links TRBV7-2 to TRBJ2-6; the D is unclear. The V gene's germline CDR1 is SGHTA and CDR2 FQGNSA. Between the trimmed V and J ends, which lost 1 base and 0 bases, there was a span of 10 bases. This CDR3 contains 17 residues. For the CDR3, the DNA is TGTGCCAGCAGCTTAGTTGCGCATATCTCTGGGGCCAACGTCCTGACTTTC. It translates to CASSLVAHISGANVLTF.

Here the CDR3 DNA reads TGTGCCAGCAGCTTTGCAGAGACCCAGTACTTC. This translates into CASSFAETQYF. The rearrangement uses TRBV5-5 and TRBJ2-5; D not certain. Germline loops: CDR1 SGHKS, CDR2 YYEKEE (reference sequence). The CDR3 extends over 11 amino acids. Trimming pared 2 bases from V and 4 bases from J, leaving 3 bases between.